The 16 T cell receptor beta chains below come from one sample, sequenced in a study of tumor-infiltrating lymphocytes in oesophageal squamous cell carcinoma. MiXCR, run by TCRdb on the PCR reads, gives a single entry per CDR3 protein. The sample yields 15,000 to 18,000 distinct CDR3 sequences, roughly half seen once. Material: esophageal tumor tissue. The receptors stem from a female donor with esophageal squamous cell carcinoma.

The V call is TRBV7-2, the J call TRBJ2-3; D not resolved. The J call may be in error: the DNA end matches TRBJ2-7 better. This CDR3 has 15 amino acids. Germline V gene lookup returns CDR1 SGHTA and CDR2 FQGNSA. CDR3 in amino acids: CASSLDLSSYNEQYF. Here the CDR3 DNA reads TGTGCCAGCAGCTTAGATCTTAGCTCCTACAATGAGCAGTACTTC.

This clonotype was recorded many times. The chain combines TRBV6-1 with TRBJ2-3; D gene uncertain. The CDR3 runs 11 residues. The germline CDR1 and CDR2 sequences are MNHNS and SASEGT. V was pared by 6 bases and J by 6 bases, with 7 bases between. The CDR3 bases are TGTGCCAGCAGCCCGAGGGATACGCAGTATTTT. This sequence encodes CASSPRDTQYF.

This chain joins TRBV7-2 and TRBJ2-5; D perhaps matches TRBD2 (6 bases). Germline CDR1 reads SGHTA; CDR2 reads FQGNSA. This CDR3 contains 14 residues. V lost 5 bases to trimming and J lost 11 bases, with 21 bases between them. For the CDR3, the DNA is TGTGCCAGCAGCATTGGACTACATAACAATGAGCAGTACTTC. This codes for CASSIGLHNNEQYF.

This clonotype has just a few counts. The gene calls are TRBV7-2 and TRBJ2-5; D call uncertain. CDR3 length: 14 residues. Looked up from germline, CDR1 is SGHTA and CDR2 is FQGNSA. V was pared by 5 bases and J by 0 bases, with 10 bases between. CDR3 DNA: TGTGCCAGCAGCGTAGATGTCCACCAAGAGACCCAGTACTTC. Translation: CASSVDVHQETQYF.

This clonotype was found once. The V gene is TRBV7-3, the J gene TRBJ2-3; no reliable D call. This CDR3 contains 12 residues. Trimming removed 2 bases at V and 6 bases at J, with 6 bases between. The germline CDR1 and CDR2 sequences are SGHTA and FQGTGA. The chain's CDR3 is CASSLVGDTQYF. The CDR3 coding sequence is TGTGCCAGCAGCTTAGTCGGGGATACGCAGTATTTT.

The chain's CDR3 is CASSQVGGSNQPQHF. The CDR3, as DNA: TGCGCCAGCAGCCAAGTGGGGGGGAGCAATCAGCCCCAGCATTTT. The chain employs TRBV4-1 and TRBJ1-5, with D possibly TRBD1 on 5 matching bases. V dropped 1 base and J dropped 1 base, with 8 bases sitting between them. The CDR3 has 15 amino acids. CDR1 MGHRA and CDR2 YSYEKL come from the germline V gene.

There are many counts of this clonotype. The chain carries TRBV6-1 and TRBJ2-5; TRBD1 matches 9 bases. The CDR3 loop spans 14 amino acids. Looked up from germline, CDR1 is MNHNS and CDR2 is SASEGT. V shed 5 bases and J 2 bases; nucleotides not matched to a gene: 3. As DNA, the CDR3 is TGTGCCAGCAGTTGGGGGACAGGGCAAGAGACCCAGTACTTC. Translation: CASSWGTGQETQYF.

The chain links TRBV12-3 or TRBV12-4 to TRBJ1-4; 7 bases are shared with TRBD1. J was trimmed by 8 bases and V by 3 bases; bases with no gene match: 6. The CDR3 covers 14 residues. Here the CDR3 reads CASSLTGSGEKLFF. The CDR3 nucleotides are TGTGCCAGCAGTTTGACAGGGAGCGGCGAAAAACTGTTTTTT.

This clonotype was recorded once. This chain uses TRBV6-6 with TRBJ2-2; 7 bases match TRBD1. Germline loops: CDR1 MNHNY, CDR2 SVGAGI (reference sequence). J lost 1 base, V lost 5 bases, and 1 base had no gene match. There are 14 residues in the CDR3. CDR3 amino acids: CASSRTGNTGELFF. The CDR3 DNA is TGTGCCAGCAGTCGGACAGGGAACACCGGGGAGCTGTTTTTT.

This clonotype has only a few counts. The junction differs from germline at one of its ends, possibly a read error. The J gene is TRBJ2-4, the V gene TRBV6-1, with 8 bases aligning to TRBD2. Germline-derived CDR1 and CDR2 are MNHNS and SASEGT. This CDR3 contains 12 residues. In DNA, the CDR3 is TGTGCCAGCGAAGTGTCCGGGGGGGCTTTTAACTTC. Residues: CASEVSGGAFNF.

This clonotype was recorded many times. The V gene is TRBV7-9, the J gene TRBJ2-7; D gene uncertain. This CDR3 comprises 14 residues. CDR1 and CDR2 (germline): SEHNR, FQNEAQ (reference sequence). Trimming took 4 bases from V and 2 from J, leaving 12 bases between them. The CDR3 DNA reads as TGTGCCAGCAGCTCTGGATACGTCGCCTACGAGCAGTACTTC. This translates into CASSSGYVAYEQYF.

Details on this clonotype: A junction boundary mismatches the germline segment, possibly from a read error. Here the CDR3 reads CASNLGVDTGELFF. The CDR3 coding sequence is TGTGCCAGCAACTTAGGGGTGGACACCGGGGAGCTGTTTTTT. The chain has TRBV11-2 and TRBJ2-3; weak D call: TRBD1 (5 bases). The J call is in doubt because the DNA end fits TRBJ2-2 better. This CDR3 region has 14 residues. CDR1 is SGHAT and CDR2 is FQNNGV in the germline V gene.

V gene TRBV7-6 combines with J gene TRBJ2-6; no definite D call. The CDR3 is made up of 16 amino acids. V dropped 1 base and J dropped 2 bases, with 9 bases sitting between them. The germline CDR1 and CDR2 sequences are SGHVS and FNYEAQ. This chain's CDR3 is CASSLEYKAGANVLTF. The CDR3 DNA sequence: TGTGCCAGCAGCTTAGAGTACAAGGCTGGGGCCAACGTCCTGACTTTC.

This clonotype was detected ten times or more. V is TRBV7-3 and J is TRBJ2-7, with 7 positions matching TRBD2. Losses at the gene ends were 5 bases for V and 7 bases for J; bases not matched to a gene: 8. The CDR3 loop spans 13 amino acids. The germline CDR1 and CDR2 sequences are SGHTA and FQGTGA. The CDR3 sequence: CASSSFGGGEQYF. The CDR3, as DNA: TGTGCCAGCAGCAGCTTTGGGGGGGGTGAGCAGTACTTC.

In the case of this clonotype: This likely comes from a read error, as the CDR3 has no conserved phenylalanine or tryptophan at its end. The DNA is omitted, as the CDR3 cannot be located on it reliably, and the CDR3 follows TCRdb's listing. The rearrangement links TRBV7-8 to TRBJ2-7; the table assigns TRBD1, which was not confirmed against the DNA. Inclusive of both ends, the CDR3 amounts to 17 amino acids. Germline loops: CDR1 SGHVS, CDR2 FQNEAQ. CDR3 sequence reads: CASSPRDSPGSGYTFGS.

CDR3: CASSTIGAAGSNQPQHF. The CDR3 bases are TGTGCCAGCAGCACAATAGGGGCGGCAGGTAGCAATCAGCCCCAGCATTTT. The genes are TRBV6-1 and TRBJ1-5, with D perhaps TRBD1 (5 bases). CDR3 length equals 17 residues. The V end lost 6 bases, the J end lost 0 bases, and 18 bases lay between the germline ends. Germline V gene lookup returns CDR1 MNHNS and CDR2 SASEGT.